This T cell receptor beta chain was profiled in a study of cytomegalovirus exposure and HLA in healthy donors (dated by TCRdb to 2015 to 2018). Broadly, across the study: An earlier analysis of about 530 of the donors reported under 300 Gb of sequence data and 117 million unique TCR beta sequences obtained from about 170 million T cells. Genome-wide SNP genotypes for about 55% of the 666 donors were used in a later genetic analysis, which treated that subset as a discovery cohort. An earlier analysis of a few hundred of the donors applied high-throughput TCR beta sequencing to assess whether each TCR beta V gene segment acted as functional or pseudogenic. Among about 410 genotyped donors of the cohort, an average of around 250,000 unique TCR beta nucleotide sequences was sequenced per donor, of which about 18% were non-productive. The study was designed to test whether signatures of past pathogen exposure could be identified by cataloging public T cell receptors. Donor age, sex, ethnicity and CMV serostatus were collected together with the repertoire data. The study used immunosequencing to profile the T cell repertoires of approximately 640 subjects and linked those repertoires to cytomegalovirus serostatus. The study combined high-throughput TCR immunosequencing, statistical association of individual TCRs with disease status, and machine learning to predict cytomegalovirus infection status. A later analysis re-analyzed previously published TCR beta repertoires from 500 to 700 donors and added high-resolution HLA genotyping to study TCR occurrence patterns. Roughly 300 gigabases of sequencing data and tens of millions of unique TCR sequences made up an early release that covered 500 to 700 HLA-typed donors. The number of donors typed differed by locus, with roughly 629-640 for A, B, C, DRB1 and DQB1, around 560 for DQA1, 606 for DPA1, and 400 to 490 for DPB1. Among the roughly 400 genotyped donors, under 90% belonged to the genetic ancestry cluster associated with self-reported Caucasian donors. Every discovery cohort repertoire had been produced on one sequencing platform. The later analysis used no new phenotypic data to find candidate immune exposures, relying instead on TCR beta sequences and their occurrence across donors. Four or five DR-DQ haplotypes were handled as single units for association and clustering because linkage in the cohort was strong. Both class I and class II loci were covered by HLA typing, at four-digit resolution. Besides the first cohort of roughly 660 subjects, a separate validation cohort made up of 90 to 150 different subjects was used.

The paper's findings and limits, for the study overall: According to a later genetic analysis, donors in an Asian-associated ancestry cluster had fewer N-insertions in productive TCRs than the roughly 660-donor mean. Correlated functional status among segregating V segments might reflect linkage disequilibrium, but an unknown experimental factor could not be ruled out. The 87-base-pair reads could not distinguish some IMGT-functional V segments, including TRBV6-2 and TRBV6-3, so those segments were excluded. A few of the identified cytomegalovirus-associated TCR beta chains were confirmed in vitro to be specific for cytomegalovirus antigens. The classifier was reported to diagnose cytomegalovirus status with high specificity and sensitivity in both the original cohort and the validation cohort. Strong co-occurrence of HLA alleles, especially DR and DQ, made assigning TCR associations to individual alleles difficult. An earlier analysis of 450 to 750 of the donors showed that most TCR beta V segments appeared in productive rearrangements either about 87% or about 30% of the time, which broadly matched IMGT annotations. A later analysis associated some 17,000 TCR beta sequences with specific HLA alleles at a false discovery rate of 0.05. A later analysis found that TCR association rates varied across HLA loci, with DRB1 alleles showing the most associated TCRs and HLA-C alleles the fewest. For the cohort, immune exposure information was limited to CMV serostatus. A later analysis found that HLA-associated TCR beta chains were more clonally expanded and had lower generation probabilities than equally common non-associated chains. The study gave a list of about 170 TCR beta chains associated with cytomegalovirus. A further reported finding was that TCR beta sequences accurately predicted the HLA-A and HLA-B alleles for most subjects in the first cohort. The presence/absence analyses assumed that sequencing depth was roughly uniform across donors, and that assumption may not be true. The sequencing pipeline was judged likely to have produced a cluster of highly shared sequence variants as a technical artifact. A later analysis found that most CMV-associated TCR beta chains appeared HLA-restricted, with HLA associations seemingly driven largely by CMV exposure. The authors suggested that the approach could potentially be extended to other disease states and immunological phenotypes. Most TCR sequences were seen in very few donors, while some public TCRs were found in many individuals. Because some donors lacked HLA typing at each locus, the association tests relied only on the typed subset. The cohort was sequenced for TCR beta chains only, and without alpha or paired-chain data the features that could be detected were limited. A later analysis reported that several top co-occurrence clusters appeared linked to parvovirus B19, influenza, CMV and Epstein-Barr virus. In a later genetic analysis, a missense DCLRE1C variant was associated with V-gene and J-gene trimming of TCR beta chains, and the association was replicated in an independent cohort. The earlier analysis of 587 of the donors excluded some 15 rarely observed V segments, including chromosome 9 orphons, because counts were too low.

There are 17 amino acids in the CDR3, from cysteine to phenylalanine inclusive. The kept DNA is CDR3 alone, 51 bases in frame from the first base. Ends trimmed: V by 1 base, J by 5 bases; bases unmatched to a gene: 8. Reading the germline V gene gives CDR1 KGHSH and CDR2 LQKENI. Libraries were prepared through the immunoSEQ multiplex PCR assay. A mixture of 60 forward primers for TCR Vbeta segments and 13 reverse primers for TCR Jbeta segments was used in the multiplex PCR. The CDR3 region of rearranged TCR beta genes was amplified from genomic DNA with a multiplex PCR assay. The amplified TCR beta libraries were sequenced on the Illumina HiSeq System as 87-base-pair reads. In the authors' own workflow: A later analysis tallied 75 million to 95 million unique TCR beta chains across the 550 to 850 repertoires, and approximately 9.9 million of those chains were shared by two or more donors. To remove PCR and sequencing errors, raw reads were error-corrected and collapsed into unique sequences using a nearest-neighbor algorithm that merged closely related sequences. V, D and J gene segments were assigned by aligning CDR3 sequences to IMGT reference sequences. For a sequence to be retained, at least a six-nucleotide match to both a V gene segment and a J gene segment was required. A rearrangement was called productive if the CDR3 had no stop codons and remained in frame with V and J, and every other rearrangement was called non-productive. CDR3 was defined by IMGT convention, running from the second conserved V-encoded cysteine to the conserved J-encoded phenylalanine. In an earlier analysis of more than 550 of the donors, sequences lacking an unambiguous match to a single V gene segment were excluded. In an earlier analysis of a few hundred of the donors, V segments were called functional above 56.7% productive rearrangements and were called segregating when the between-donor standard deviation exceeded 5%. A statistical classification framework was built to diagnose cytomegalovirus status from the catalog of TCR beta chain sequences. In a later analysis, V and J genes were assigned by comparing TCR nucleotide sequences against IMGT/GENE-DB human TR gene sequences. In a later analysis, CDR3 sequences and most-parsimonious VDJ recombination scenarios were assigned using the TCRdist pipeline. In a later analysis, every TCR beta chain was defined by the combination of its CDR3 amino acid sequence and its V-gene family, and reads without a unique V-gene family were dropped. As a way to deal with suspected cross-contamination and a sequencing artifact, a later analysis dropped 450 to 600 nucleotide sequences that were highly shared and had low generation probability. A later analysis calculated a clonal expansion index for each public chain from normalized within-repertoire ranks of inferred template counts. A later analysis computed generation probabilities with a VDJ recombination model fitted to out-of-frame rearrangements, and checked the results against IGoR. Hypergeometric tests were used in a later analysis to score TCR-TCR, TCR-HLA and TCR-CMV co-occurrence, with a repertoire-size bias correction applied to the TCR pairs. In a later analysis, false discovery rates were estimated by permuting HLA or CMV assignments 20 times. In a later analysis, co-occurring TCRs were grouped with DBSCAN, and TCRdist sequence similarity was added when clustering was performed within HLA-allele-positive subsets. Repertoires with fewer than 30,000 or more than 120,000 public chains, plus five repertoires with anomalous nucleotide sharing, were excluded from co-occurrence clustering. TCRdb re-hosts the immuneACCESS table, in-frame sequences only. Its copies lack some clones; in the studies checked, an unresolved V gene accounts for under half of them, and the cause for the rest is not known. Clone size and V and J calls were adopted from that table, with D and trimming inferred from the DNA. The sample includes under 200,000 clones, with 75% observed a single time. Roughly 8% of the sample is held by the ten biggest clonotypes.

The cohort consisted of 600 to 700 healthy bone marrow donors. At the time of sampling, every cohort member was nominally healthy, though immune exposures that went unrecorded were likely present. The donor was CMV seropositive and belonged to the group of 250 to 300 seropositive cohort members. A peripheral blood sample was collected from each donor, and TCR beta sequencing was performed on peripheral blood mononuclear cells. Genomic DNA was extracted from the blood cell samples with the Qiagen DNeasy Blood Extraction Kit. In regard to this clone: This receptor's antigen is unknown. No much larger clone exists at a distance of one base, and base qualities are not known.

The chain was built from TRBV18 and TRBJ2-2, with 9 bases in between that match TRBD2. This clonotype was obtained from a woman in her 40s in good health and CMV-seropositive. The specimen sequenced was PBMCs. The base sequence is TGTGCCAGCTCACCACAAGCCGGGACTAGCAGGACCGGGGAGCTGTTTTTT. Translated, this gives CASSPQAGTSRTGELFF.